This T cell receptor beta chain was identified in a study of early T cells in non-severe SARS-CoV-2 infection. TCRdb itself ran the 5' RACE reads through MiXCR, one entry per CDR3 protein. Found here are some 29,000 distinct CDR3 sequences, about 4.8% of them singletons; the top ten hold 11%. Trimming stripped 7 bases from V and 0 bases from J, with 18 bases between. The CDR3 totals 15 residues. Germline loops: CDR1 DFQATT, CDR2 SNEGSKA (reference sequence). In this sample, this clonotype turned up many times. Its specificity is not known. Regarding the study as a whole: VDJdb matches were skewed toward anti-spike CD8 T cell responses.

The sample taken for sequencing was whole blood. The receptor was derived from an adult who was a healthcare worker with PCR-confirmed SARS-CoV-2 infection or an uninfected control (not recorded which). This chain uses TRBV20-1 with TRBJ1-2; D uncertain. The chain's CDR3 is CSGVTGDRSNYGYTF. CDR3 DNA: TGCAGTGGGGTCACTGGGGATCGATCTAACTATGGCTACACCTTC.